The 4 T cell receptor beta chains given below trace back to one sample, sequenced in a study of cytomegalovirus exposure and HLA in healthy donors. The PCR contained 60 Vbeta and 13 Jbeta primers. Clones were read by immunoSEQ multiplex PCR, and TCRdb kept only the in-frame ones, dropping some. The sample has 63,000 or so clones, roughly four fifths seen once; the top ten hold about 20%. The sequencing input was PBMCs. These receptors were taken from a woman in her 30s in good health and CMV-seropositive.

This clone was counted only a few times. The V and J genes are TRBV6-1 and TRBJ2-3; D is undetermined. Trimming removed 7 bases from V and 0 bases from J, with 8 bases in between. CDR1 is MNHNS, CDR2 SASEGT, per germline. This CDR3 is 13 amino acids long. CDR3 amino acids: CASMYISTDTQYF. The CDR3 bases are TGTGCCAGCATGTACATAAGCACAGATACGCAGTATTTT.

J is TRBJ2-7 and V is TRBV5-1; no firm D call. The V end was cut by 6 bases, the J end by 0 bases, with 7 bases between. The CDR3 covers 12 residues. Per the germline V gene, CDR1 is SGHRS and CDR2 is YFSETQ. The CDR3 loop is CASMGSSYEQYF. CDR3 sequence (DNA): TGCGCCAGCATGGGCAGCTCCTACGAGCAGTACTTC.

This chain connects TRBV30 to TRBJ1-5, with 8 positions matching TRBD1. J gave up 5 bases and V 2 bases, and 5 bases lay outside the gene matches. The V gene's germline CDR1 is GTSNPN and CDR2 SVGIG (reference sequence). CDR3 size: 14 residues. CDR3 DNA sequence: TGTGCCTGGAGTCCGGGACAGGTCTATCAGCCCCAGCATTTT. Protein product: CAWSPGQVYQPQHF.

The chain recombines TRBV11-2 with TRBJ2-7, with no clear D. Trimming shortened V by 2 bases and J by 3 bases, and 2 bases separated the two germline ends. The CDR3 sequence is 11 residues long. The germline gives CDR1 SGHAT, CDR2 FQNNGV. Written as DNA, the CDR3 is TGTGCCAGCAGCTTACTCTACGAGCAGTACTTC. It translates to CASSLLYEQYF.